Following are 9 T cell receptor beta chains from one sample sequenced in a study of tissue T cells after allogeneic stem cell transplantation. Time point here: mouse harvest day 7 after allogeneic transplant. Mouse grafts combined 10^7 T-cell-depleted bone marrow cells with 10^6 splenic CD5+ T cells. The protocol was immunoSEQ multiplex PCR, while the TCRdb copy is restricted to in-frame clones and leaves out a portion. The sample holds several thousand clones; about half are singletons and the top ten take approximately 7.8%. The specimen was gut tissue. These receptors originate from a female BALB/c mouse given C57BL/6 T cells with graft-versus-host disease after an allogeneic hematopoietic cell transplant.

Of note for this clone: Gene names and germline match the mouse. The observed sequence ends 1 residue before the CDR3 terminus, with the missing tail filled in from the germline J gene. The chain combines TRBV13-3 with TRBJ1-4; unclear D gene. V was trimmed by 0 bases and J by 6 bases, leaving 3 bases between them. CDR1 is NNHDY and CDR2 is SYVADS in the germline V gene. This CDR3 comprises 12 residues. Partial CDR3 DNA: TGTGCCAGCAGTGATGGAGACGAAAGATTATTT. Protein: CASSDGDERLF. Given in full, the CDR3 is CASSDGDERLFF.

A word on this clone: Gene names refer to mouse genes. The read is 1 residue too short to cover the CDR3 end, so that end is filled in from the germline J gene. The chain links TRBV26 to TRBJ1-3; D is possibly TRBD1 (5 bases). The CDR3 covers 13 residues. V gave up 4 bases and J gave up 1 base, with 5 bases separating them. Germline V gene data show CDR1 as KGHPV and CDR2 as FQNQEV (reference sequence). The DNA read from the CDR3 is TGTGCCAGCAGTCGGGGCTCTGGAAATACGCTCTAT. This encodes CASSRGSGNTLY. The CDR3 reads in full as CASSRGSGNTLYF.

Note on this clone: The genes and germline here are from mouse. Read coverage stops 1 residue before the CDR3 terminus; the germline J gene supplies the remainder. This sample includes further DNA sequences coding for the same CDR3. J is TRBJ1-4 and V is TRBV3; D uncertain. Between the trimmed V and J ends, which lost 1 base and 0 bases, there was a span of 3 bases. This CDR3 comprises 14 residues. Germline V gene lookup returns CDR1 SNHLY and CDR2 FYNGKV (reference sequence). CDR3 sequence reads: CASSLGVSNERLFF. The sequenced CDR3 bases are TGTGCCAGCAGCTTAGGGGTTTCCAACGAAAGATTATTT.

This clone is labeled as medium-sized. Gene names follow the mouse nomenclature. With the read ending 1 residue before the CDR3 end, the germline J gene is used to fill in that end. This sequence joins TRBV13-2 and TRBJ2-7, with TRBD2 matching 9 bases. The CDR3 is 14 residues long. The ends lost 0 bases at V and 3 bases at J; junction bases unmatched: 1. Germline values: CDR1 NNHNN, CDR2 SYGAGS (reference sequence). The CDR3 DNA, read in part, is TGTGCCAGCGGTGATGCCTGGGGGGGCTATGAACAGTAC. It is translated as CASGDAWGGYEQY. In full, the CDR3 reads CASGDAWGGYEQYF.

In its sample, this clone is large. Gene names and germline refer to mouse. Sequencing ends 1 residue short of the CDR3 end; the germline J gene provides the rest. This chain uses TRBV4 with TRBJ2-7; 12 bases align to TRBD2. The CDR3 contains 14 residues. V trimming: 4 bases; J trimming: 3 bases; junction bases outside the gene matches: 1. Germline-derived CDR1 and CDR2 are LGHDT and YNNKQL (reference sequence). Incomplete CDR3 DNA: TGTGCCAGCAGCTTGGGACTGGGGGGCTATGAACAGTAC. As protein: CASSLGLGGYEQY. The whole CDR3 sequence reads CASSLGLGGYEQYF.

Comments on this clone: Germline and genes here are mouse. From the germline J gene comes the end of the CDR3, since the read stops 1 residue before it. The V gene is TRBV26, the J gene TRBJ2-1; 9 nucleotides agree with TRBD1. Germline values: CDR1 KGHPV, CDR2 FQNQEV (reference sequence). V lost 6 bases, J lost 3 bases, and 3 bases stayed unmatched. The CDR3 totals 14 residues. CDR3 protein: CASSPGQGYAEQFF. The part of the CDR3 DNA that was read is TGTGCCAGCAGCCCGGGACAGGGCTATGCTGAGCAGTTC.

To note about this clone: Germline and genes here are mouse. The read terminates 1 residue ahead of where the CDR3 ends, so the germline J gene completes it. J is TRBJ2-7 and V is TRBV5, with 11 nucleotides matching TRBD2. This CDR3 spans 15 amino acids. The germline V gene has CDR1 LGHNA and CDR2 YNLKQL (reference sequence). The V gene end was trimmed by 0 bases and the J gene end by 6 bases; junction bases not matched to a gene: 4. The part of the CDR3 DNA that was read is TGTGCCAGCAGCCAAGATGACTGGGGGGGGCCTGAACAGTAC. This sequence encodes CASSQDDWGGPEQY. The CDR3 reads in full as CASSQDDWGGPEQYF.

Turning to this clone: Gene names refer to mouse genes. The read terminates 1 residue before the CDR3 end, so the remaining end is supplied by the germline J gene. J is TRBJ1-4 and V is TRBV19, with D possibly matching TRBD1 (6 bases). CDR3 length: 14 residues. V gave up 2 bases and J gave up 3 bases, with 8 bases separating them. The V gene's germline CDR1 is FNHDT and CDR2 SITEND (reference sequence). CDR3 DNA, as far as it was read: TGTGCCAGCAGTATGGGGGGGCCCAACGAAAGATTATTT. Translated, it gives CASSMGGPNERLF. The complete CDR3 protein is CASSMGGPNERLFF.

Comments on this clone: All gene names here are mouse names. The observed sequence ends 1 residue before the CDR3 terminus, with the missing tail filled in from the germline J gene. The chain couples TRBV3 to TRBJ1-1; the match to TRBD1 covers 9 bases. CDR3 length: 14 amino acids. V lost 5 bases and J lost 1; bases outside the gene matches: 2. Germline CDR1 SNHLY, CDR2 FYNGKV (reference sequence). The covered CDR3 bases are TGTGCCAGCAGCCTGGGACAGGGAAACACAGAAGTCTTC. It translates to CASSLGQGNTEVF. The CDR3 reads in full as CASSLGQGNTEVFF.